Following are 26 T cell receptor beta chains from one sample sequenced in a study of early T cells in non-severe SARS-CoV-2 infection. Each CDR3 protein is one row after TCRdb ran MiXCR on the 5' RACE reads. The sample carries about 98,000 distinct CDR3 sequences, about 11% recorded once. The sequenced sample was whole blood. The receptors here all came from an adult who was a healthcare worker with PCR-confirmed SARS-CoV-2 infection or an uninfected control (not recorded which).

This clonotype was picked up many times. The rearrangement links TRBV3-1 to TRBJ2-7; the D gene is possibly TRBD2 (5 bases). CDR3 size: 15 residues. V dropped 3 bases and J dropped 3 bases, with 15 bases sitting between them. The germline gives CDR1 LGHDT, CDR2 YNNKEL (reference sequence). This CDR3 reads CASSHTAVLDYEQYF. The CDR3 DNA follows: TGTGCCAGCAGCCACACAGCGGTTCTGGACTACGAGCAGTACTTC.

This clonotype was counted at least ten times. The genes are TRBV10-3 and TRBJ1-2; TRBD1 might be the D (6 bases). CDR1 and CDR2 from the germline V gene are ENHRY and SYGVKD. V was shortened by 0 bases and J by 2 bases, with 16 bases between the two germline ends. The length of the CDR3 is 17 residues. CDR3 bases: TGTGCCATCAGTGAGTCGAACGCCGGGGGCGCAAACTATGGCTACACCTTC. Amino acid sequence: CAISESNAGGANYGYTF.

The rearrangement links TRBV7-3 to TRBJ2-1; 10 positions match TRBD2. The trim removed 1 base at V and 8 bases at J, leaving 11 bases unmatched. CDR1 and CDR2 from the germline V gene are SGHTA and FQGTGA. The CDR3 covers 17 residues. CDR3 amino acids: CASSLKGGSGRAHEQFF. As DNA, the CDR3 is TGTGCCAGCAGCTTAAAGGGAGGGAGCGGGAGGGCACATGAGCAGTTCTTC.

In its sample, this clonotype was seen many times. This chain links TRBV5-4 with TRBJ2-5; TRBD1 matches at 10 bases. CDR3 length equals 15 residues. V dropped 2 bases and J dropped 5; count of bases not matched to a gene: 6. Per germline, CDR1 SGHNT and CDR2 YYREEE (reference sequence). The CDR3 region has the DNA TGTGCCAGCAGCTTTGGACAGGGGGTGCAGGAGACCCAGTACTTC. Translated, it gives CASSFGQGVQETQYF.

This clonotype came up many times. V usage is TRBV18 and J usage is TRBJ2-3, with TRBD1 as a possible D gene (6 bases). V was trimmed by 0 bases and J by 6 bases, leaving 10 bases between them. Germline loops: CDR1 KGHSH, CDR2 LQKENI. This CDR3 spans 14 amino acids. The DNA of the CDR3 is TGTGCCAGCTCACCACCGTCTAGGGGGGATACGCAGTATTTT. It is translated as CASSPPSRGDTQYF.

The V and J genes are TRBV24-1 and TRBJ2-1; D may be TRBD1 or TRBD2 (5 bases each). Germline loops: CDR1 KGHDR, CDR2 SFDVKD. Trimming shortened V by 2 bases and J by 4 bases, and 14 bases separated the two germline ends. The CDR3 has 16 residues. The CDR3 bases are TGTGCCACCAGTGATTCCGGGACCTCGCGTTACAATGAGCAGTTCTTC. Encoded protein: CATSDSGTSRYNEQFF.

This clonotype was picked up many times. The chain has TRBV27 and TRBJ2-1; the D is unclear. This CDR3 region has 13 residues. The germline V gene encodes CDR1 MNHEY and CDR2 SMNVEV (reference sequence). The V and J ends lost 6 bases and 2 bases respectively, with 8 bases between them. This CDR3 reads CASSLETYNEQFF. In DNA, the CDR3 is TGTGCCAGCAGCCTTGAAACCTACAATGAGCAGTTCTTC.

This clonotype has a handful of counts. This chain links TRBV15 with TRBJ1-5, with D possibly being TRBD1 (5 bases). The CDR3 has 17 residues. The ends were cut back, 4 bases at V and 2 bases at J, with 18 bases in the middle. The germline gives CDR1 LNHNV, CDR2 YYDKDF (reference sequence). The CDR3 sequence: CATSNFGQGRGNQPQHF. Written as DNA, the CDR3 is TGTGCCACCAGCAATTTTGGGCAGGGAAGGGGCAATCAGCCCCAGCATTTT.

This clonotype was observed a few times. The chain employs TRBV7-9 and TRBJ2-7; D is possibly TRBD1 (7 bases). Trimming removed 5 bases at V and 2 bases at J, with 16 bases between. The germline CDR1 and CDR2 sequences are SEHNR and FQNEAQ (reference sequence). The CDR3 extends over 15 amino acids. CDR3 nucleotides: TGTGCCAGCAGCCCTCTCAGGGGGGCCGCCTACGAGCAGTACTTC. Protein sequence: CASSPLRGAAYEQYF.

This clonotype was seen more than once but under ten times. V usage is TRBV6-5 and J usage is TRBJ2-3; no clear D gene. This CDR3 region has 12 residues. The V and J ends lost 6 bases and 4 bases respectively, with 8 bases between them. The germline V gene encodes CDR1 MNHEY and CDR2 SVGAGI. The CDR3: CASSHSPDTQYF. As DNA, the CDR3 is TGTGCCAGCAGCCACAGCCCAGATACGCAGTATTTT.

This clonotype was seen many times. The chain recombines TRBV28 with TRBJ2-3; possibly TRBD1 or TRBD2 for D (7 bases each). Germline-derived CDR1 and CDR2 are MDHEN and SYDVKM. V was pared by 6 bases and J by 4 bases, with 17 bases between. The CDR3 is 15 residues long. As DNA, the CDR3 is TGTGCCAGCAGCCCAGGGGGAGGGCACGCAGATACGCAGTATTTT. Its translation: CASSPGGGHADTQYF. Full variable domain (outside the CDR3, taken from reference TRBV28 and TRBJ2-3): DVKVTQSSRYLVKRTGEKVFLECVQDMDHENMFWYRQDPGLGLRLIYFSYDVKMKEKGDIPEGYSVSREKKERFSLILESASTNQTSMYLCASSPGGGHADTQYFGPGTRLTVL.

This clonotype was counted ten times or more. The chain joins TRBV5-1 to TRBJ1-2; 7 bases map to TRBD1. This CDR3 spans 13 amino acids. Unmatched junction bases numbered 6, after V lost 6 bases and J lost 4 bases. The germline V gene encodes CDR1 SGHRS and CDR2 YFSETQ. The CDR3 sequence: CASTEAGGYGYTF. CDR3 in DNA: TGCGCCAGCACGGAGGCAGGGGGCTATGGCTACACCTTC.

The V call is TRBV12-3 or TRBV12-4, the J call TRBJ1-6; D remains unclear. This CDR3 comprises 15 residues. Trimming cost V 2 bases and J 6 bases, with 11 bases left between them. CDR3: CASSLLSIGNSPLHF. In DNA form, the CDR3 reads TGTGCCAGCAGTTTATTGAGCATAGGTAATTCACCCCTCCACTTT.

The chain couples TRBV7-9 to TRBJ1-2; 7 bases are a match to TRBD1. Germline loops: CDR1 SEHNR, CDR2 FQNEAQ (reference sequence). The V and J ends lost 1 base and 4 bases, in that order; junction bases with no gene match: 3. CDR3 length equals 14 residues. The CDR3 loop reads CASSLEAGGYGYTF. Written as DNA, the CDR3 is TGTGCCAGCAGCTTAGAAGCAGGGGGCTATGGCTACACCTTC.

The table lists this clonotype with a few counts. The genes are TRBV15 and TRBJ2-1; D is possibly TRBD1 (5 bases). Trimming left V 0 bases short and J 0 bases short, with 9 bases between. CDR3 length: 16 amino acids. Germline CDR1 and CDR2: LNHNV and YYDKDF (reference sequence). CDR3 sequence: CATSREGVSSYNEQFF. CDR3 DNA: TGTGCCACCAGCAGAGAAGGGGTTAGCTCCTACAATGAGCAGTTCTTC.

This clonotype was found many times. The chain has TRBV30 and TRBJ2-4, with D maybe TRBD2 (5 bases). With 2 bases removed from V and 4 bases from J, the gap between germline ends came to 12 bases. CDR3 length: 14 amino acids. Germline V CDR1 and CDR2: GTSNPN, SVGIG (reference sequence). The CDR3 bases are TGTGCCTGGAGTCGCCCTAGCAGAAAAAACATTCAGTACTTC. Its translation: CAWSRPSRKNIQYF. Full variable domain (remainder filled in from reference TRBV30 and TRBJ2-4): SQTIHQWPATLVQPVGSPLSLECTVEGTSNPNLYWYRQAAGRGLQLLFYSVGIGQISSEVPQNLSASRPQDRQFILSSKKLLLSDSGFYLCAWSRPSRKNIQYFGAGTRLSVL.

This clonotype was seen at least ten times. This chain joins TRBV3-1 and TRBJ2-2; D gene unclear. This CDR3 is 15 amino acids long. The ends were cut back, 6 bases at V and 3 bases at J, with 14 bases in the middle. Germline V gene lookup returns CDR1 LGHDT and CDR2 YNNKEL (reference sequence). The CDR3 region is CASRPASGDTGELFF. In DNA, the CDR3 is TGTGCCAGCAGGCCGGCGTCGGGTGACACCGGGGAGCTGTTTTTT. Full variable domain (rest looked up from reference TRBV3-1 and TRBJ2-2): DTAVSQTPKYLVTQMGNDKSIKCEQNLGHDTMYWYKQDSKKFLKIMFSYNNKELIINETVPNRFSPKSPDKAHLNLHINSLELGDSAVYFCASRPASGDTGELFFGEGSRLTVL.

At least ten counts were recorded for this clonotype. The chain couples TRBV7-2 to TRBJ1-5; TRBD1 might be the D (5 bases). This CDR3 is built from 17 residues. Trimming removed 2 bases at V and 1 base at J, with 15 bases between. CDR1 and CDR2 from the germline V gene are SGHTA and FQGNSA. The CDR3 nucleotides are TGTGCCAGCAGCTTAAGTGTTGGGGGAGTGAGCAATCAGCCCCAGCATTTT. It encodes CASSLSVGGVSNQPQHF.

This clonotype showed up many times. In DNA form, the CDR3 reads TGTGCCAGCAGTCCCCGGACAGGCTCCTACGAGCAGTACTTC. It codes for CASSPRTGSYEQYF. The chain couples TRBV6-5 to TRBJ2-7; 7 bases map to TRBD1. Germline CDR1 and CDR2: MNHEY and SVGAGI. After removal of 5 bases from V and 0 bases from J, the junction contained 4 bases not matched to a gene. The CDR3 spans 14 residues.

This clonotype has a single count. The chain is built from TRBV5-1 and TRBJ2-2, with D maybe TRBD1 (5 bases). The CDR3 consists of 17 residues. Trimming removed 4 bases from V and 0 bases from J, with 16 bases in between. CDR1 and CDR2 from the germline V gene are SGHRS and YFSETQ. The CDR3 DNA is TGCGCCAGCAGCCGCCCTGGCGGACAAGCGAACACCGGGGAGCTGTTTTTT. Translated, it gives CASSRPGGQANTGELFF.

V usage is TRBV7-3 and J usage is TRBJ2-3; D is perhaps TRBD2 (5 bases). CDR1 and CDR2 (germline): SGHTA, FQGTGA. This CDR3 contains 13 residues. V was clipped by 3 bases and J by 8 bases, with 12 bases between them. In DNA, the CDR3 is TGTGCCAGCAGCTTTAGCGAGAGGACTACGCAGTATTTT. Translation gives CASSFSERTTQYF. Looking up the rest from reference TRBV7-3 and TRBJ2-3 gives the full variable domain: GAGVSQTPSNKVTEKGKYVELRCDPISGHTALYWYRQSLGQGPEFLIYFQGTGAADDSGLPNDRFFAVRPEGSVSTLKIQRTERGDSAVYLCASSFSERTTQYFGPGTRLTVL.

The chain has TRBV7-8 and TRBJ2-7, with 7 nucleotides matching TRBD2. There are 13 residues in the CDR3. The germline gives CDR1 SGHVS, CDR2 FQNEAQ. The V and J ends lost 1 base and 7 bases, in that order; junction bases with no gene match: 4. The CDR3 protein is CASSLGGSGEQYF. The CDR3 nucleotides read TGTGCCAGCAGCTTAGGCGGGAGTGGGGAGCAGTACTTC.

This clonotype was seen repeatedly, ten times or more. The CDR3 here is CAWSVSGALEQYF. CDR3 nucleotide sequence: TGTGCCTGGAGCGTATCGGGAGCTCTCGAGCAGTACTTC. The chain uses TRBV30 and TRBJ2-7; tentatively, D is TRBD2 (6 bases). CDR1 and CDR2 from the germline V gene are GTSNPN and SVGIG (reference sequence). V lost 3 bases and J lost 6, with 15 bases in between. The CDR3 sequence is 13 residues long. The whole variable domain, filled in from reference TRBV30 and TRBJ2-7, reads SQTIHQWPATLVQPVGSPLSLECTVEGTSNPNLYWYRQAAGRGLQLLFYSVGIGQISSEVPQNLSASRPQDRQFILSSKKLLLSDSGFYLCAWSVSGALEQYFGPGTRLTVT.

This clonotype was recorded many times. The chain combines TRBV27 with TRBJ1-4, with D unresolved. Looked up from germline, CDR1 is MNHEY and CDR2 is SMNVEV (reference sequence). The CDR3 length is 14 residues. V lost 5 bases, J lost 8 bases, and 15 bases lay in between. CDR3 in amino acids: CASSPVRYFEKLFF. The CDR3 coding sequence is TGTGCCAGCAGTCCCGTCAGATACTTCGAAAAACTGTTTTTT.

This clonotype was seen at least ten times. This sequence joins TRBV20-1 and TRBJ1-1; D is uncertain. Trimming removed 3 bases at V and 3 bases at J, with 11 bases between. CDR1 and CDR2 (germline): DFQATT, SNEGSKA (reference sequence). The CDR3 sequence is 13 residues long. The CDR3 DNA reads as TGCAGTGCTAGGGAGACACTAGACACTGAAGCTTTCTTT. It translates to CSARETLDTEAFF.

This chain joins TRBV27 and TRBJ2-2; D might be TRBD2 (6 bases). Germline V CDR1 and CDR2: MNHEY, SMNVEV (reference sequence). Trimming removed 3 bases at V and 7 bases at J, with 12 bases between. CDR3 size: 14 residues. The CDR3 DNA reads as TGTGCCAGCAGTTTTCCCGGGAGAAGCGGGGAGCTGTTTTTT. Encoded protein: CASSFPGRSGELFF.